The 15 T cell receptor beta chains given below trace back to one sample, sequenced in a study of Graves' ophthalmopathy and Graves' hyperthyroidism. Amplified material comprised TCR beta CDR3 regions derived from RNA transcripts. First-round RT-PCR relied on HTBI primers, and a second-round multiplex PCR came next. TCRdb analysed the multiplex PCR reads with MiXCR anew, one entry per CDR3 protein. Of around 1,200,000 distinct CDR3 sequences in the sample, 36% are singletons; the top ten hold 11%. Specimen: peripheral blood or thyroid tissue (not recorded which). The receptor source for this set is an adult man with Graves' hyperthyroidism.

Note on this clonotype: A much larger clone is a single base away; this may be a read error. The rearrangement joins TRBV6-5 to TRBJ1-2; D remains ambiguous. This CDR3 has 15 residues. Germline CDR1 and CDR2: MNHEY and SVGAGI. CDR3 DNA sequence: TGTGCCAGCAGTTACTTAAGCCAGAGTAACTATTGCTACACCTTC. It is translated as CASSYLSQSNYCYTF.

This chain uses TRBV18 with TRBJ1-4; no reliable D call. The V end lost 3 bases, the J end lost 12 bases, and 11 bases lay between the germline ends. Germline values: CDR1 KGHSH, CDR2 LQKENI. This CDR3 comprises 12 residues. The CDR3 nucleotides are TGTGCCAGCTCACCCGGAAGGAATGAACTGTTTTTT. This codes for CASSPGRNELFF.

This clonotype was seen repeatedly, ten times or more. The V and J genes are TRBV20-1 and TRBJ1-2; D remains unclear. Trimming left V 2 bases short and J 8 bases short, with 15 bases between. This CDR3 is 13 amino acids long. CDR1 is DFQATT, CDR2 SNEGSKA, per germline (reference sequence). The CDR3 here is CSARRRGEGGYTF. The DNA of the CDR3 is TGCAGTGCTAGAAGGCGCGGGGAAGGCGGCTACACCTTC.

In its sample, this clonotype was seen a few times. This chain joins TRBV9 and TRBJ1-5, with D unresolved. V was clipped by 0 bases and J by 5 bases, with 9 bases between them. Germline V gives CDR1 SGDLS, CDR2 YYNGEE. The CDR3 runs to 14 residues. In nucleotides, the CDR3 is TGTGCCAGCAGCGTAGAGGCACGAGATCAGCCCCAGCATTTT. This translates into CASSVEARDQPQHF.

As DNA, the CDR3 is TGTGCCAGCAGCAGGGGGCACATCACTGAAGCTTTCTTT. Translating it yields CASSRGHITEAFF. The V gene is TRBV7-3, the J gene TRBJ1-1, with 7 bases aligning to TRBD1. V shed 5 bases, J shed 4 bases, and the junction held 4 bases outside the gene matches. The CDR3 sequence is 13 residues long. The V gene's germline CDR1 is SGHTA and CDR2 FQGTGA.

Comments on this clonotype: Relative to the germline gene, one junction end is altered; a read error may explain this. The V call is TRBV5-1, the J call TRBJ1-5; D call uncertain. The CDR3 has 14 residues. CDR1 is SGHRS, CDR2 YFSETQ, per germline. The CDR3 DNA follows: TGCGCCGGCAGCTTTGGCGATGGCAATCAGCCCCAGCATTTT. Translating it yields CAGSFGDGNQPQHF.

The table lists this clonotype with many counts. The chain combines TRBV7-2 with TRBJ1-1; the D is unclear. CDR1 is SGHTA, CDR2 FQGNSA, per germline. With 1 base removed from V and 3 bases from J, the gap between germline ends came to 6 bases. CDR3 length: 13 amino acids. The CDR3 coding sequence is TGTGCCAGCAGCTTAGGCCACTACACTGAAGCTTTCTTT. This encodes CASSLGHYTEAFF.

This clonotype was detected many times. This CDR3 reads CTLWTGEGNQPQHF. CDR3 sequence (DNA): TGCACCCTCTGGACGGGTGAGGGCAATCAGCCCCAGCATTTT. The chain couples TRBV29-1 to TRBJ1-5; D uncertain. The CDR3 contains 14 residues. Germline V CDR1 and CDR2: SQVTM, ANQGSEA. Looking up the rest from reference TRBV29-1 and TRBJ1-5 gives the full variable domain: SAVISQKPSRDICQRGTSLTIQCQVDSQVTMMFWYRQQPGQSLTLIATANQGSEATYESGFVIDKFPISRPNLTFSTLTVSNMSPEDSSIYLCTLWTGEGNQPQHFGDGTRLSIL.

This chain links TRBV7-3 with TRBJ1-2, with a tentative D call TRBD1 (5 bases). V was shortened by 8 bases and J by 0 bases, with 19 bases between the two germline ends. This CDR3 comprises 16 residues. The germline CDR1 and CDR2 sequences are SGHTA and FQGTGA. CDR3 protein: CASSPGVGAPNYGYTF. For the CDR3, the DNA is TGTGCCAGCTCACCTGGTGTCGGGGCTCCTAACTATGGCTACACCTTC.

The rearrangement joins TRBV11-2 to TRBJ1-1; no clear D. Trimming took 3 bases from V and 5 from J, leaving 13 bases between them. Germline lookup yields CDR1 SGHAT and CDR2 FQNNGV. The CDR3 spans 14 residues. The CDR3 DNA reads as TGTGCCAGCAGCTTCACACGGCTTGCAACTGAAGCTTTCTTT. This encodes CASSFTRLATEAFF.

This clonotype occurred many times. This chain links TRBV10-3 with TRBJ2-7, with TRBD1 matching 7 bases. CDR1 is ENHRY, CDR2 SYGVKD, per germline. The CDR3 is 12 amino acids. Trimming took 6 bases from V and 4 from J; bases not matched to a gene: 3. The CDR3 protein is CAIRVQGYEQYF. In DNA form, the CDR3 reads TGTGCCATCAGGGTACAGGGGTACGAGCAGTACTTC.

This chain connects TRBV27 to TRBJ1-5; 11 bases line up with TRBD1. This CDR3 has 16 residues. CDR1 and CDR2 from the germline V gene are MNHEY and SMNVEV (reference sequence). V gave up 2 bases and J gave up 5 bases; unmatched junction bases: 5. The CDR3 is CASSLGGQGAYQPQHF. The CDR3 DNA sequence: TGTGCCAGCAGTTTAGGCGGACAGGGGGCATATCAGCCCCAGCATTTT.

The genes are TRBV29-1 and TRBJ2-5; 13 positions match TRBD2. Germline V lookup: CDR1 SQVTM, CDR2 ANQGSEA. J lost 4 bases, V lost 4 bases, and 6 bases had no gene match. The CDR3 runs 15 residues. The chain's CDR3 is CSVGRTSGGGETQYF. The CDR3 nucleotides read TGCAGCGTTGGGCGGACTAGCGGGGGTGGAGAGACCCAGTACTTC.

In its sample, this clonotype was seen many times. The gene calls are TRBV7-3 and TRBJ2-2, with D maybe TRBD1 (6 bases). This CDR3 spans 17 amino acids. Trimming removed 5 bases from V and 7 bases from J, with 23 bases in between. CDR1 and CDR2 from the germline V gene are SGHTA and FQGTGA. The CDR3 spells CASSPQGPGWLGGELFF. The CDR3 DNA reads as TGTGCCAGCAGCCCCCAGGGGCCAGGGTGGTTAGGCGGGGAGCTGTTTTTT.

This clonotype was found a few times. This rearrangement joins TRBV30 to TRBJ1-1; D uncertain. The germline V and J ends were trimmed by 2 bases and 10 bases, with 11 bases remaining between them. Germline lookup yields CDR1 GTSNPN and CDR2 SVGIG (reference sequence). There are 11 residues in the CDR3. The CDR3 DNA reads TGTGCCTGGAGTCCAAGCTCAGGAGCTTTCTTT. This translates into CAWSPSSGAFF.